Listed below are T cell receptor beta chains from one sample, sequenced in a study of Graves' ophthalmopathy and Graves' hyperthyroidism. TCRdb reprocessed the multiplex PCR reads via MiXCR and lists one record per CDR3 protein. The sample has a few hundred thousand distinct CDR3 sequences, 35% to 40% seen once. The source material was peripheral blood or thyroid tissue (not recorded which). The receptors originated from an adult man with Graves' hyperthyroidism. CDR3s include the opening cysteine and the closing phenylalanine or tryptophan.

TRBJ1-2	TRBV7-6	CASSPTTGNYGYTF
TRBJ1-6	TRBV15	CATSRDRGDGGSPLHF
TRBJ2-7	TRBV7-9	CASRAAGTADEQYF
TRBJ1-4	TRBV15	CATSREWTVNEKLFF
TRBJ1-2	TRBV6-5	CASSESGRTAYGYTF
TRBJ1-4	TRBV29-1	CSAYRTRLDEKLFF
TRBJ2-7	TRBV3-1	CASSQGRGYEQYF
TRBJ1-5	TRBV2	CASIRRRGSGETQHF
TRBJ2-7	TRBV19	CASSILAGGPGEQYF
TRBJ2-7	TRBV7-9	CASTPSGTGVYEQYF
TRBJ1-2	TRBV15	CATSSLPGTGSANYGYTF
TRBJ2-5	TRBV4-1	CASSQDQPGRGETQYF
TRBJ2-5	TRBV12-3/TRBV12-4	CASSPMGQGQETQYF
TRBJ1-5	TRBV7-4	CASSIWTGGNQPQHF
TRBJ2-7	TRBV2	CASSRGTGNYDEQYF
TRBJ1-5	TRBV12-3/TRBV12-4	CASSSRLGNQPQHF
TRBJ2-3	TRBV15	CATSRDPSAVTQYF
TRBJ1-1	TRBV20-1	CSARVPDRGETEAFF
TRBJ1-1	TRBV7-2	CATSDSVRGMGTEAFF
TRBJ1-6	TRBV30	CAWSAPNESPLHF
TRBJ2-5	TRBV20-1	CSASQGMLAGGETQYF
TRBJ2-7	TRBV4-2	CASSPGLAVPYEQYF
TRBJ2-5	TRBV19	CASSIATGKGETQYF
TRBJ2-2	TRBV20-1	CSASRTGSMNEQFF
TRBJ1-1	TRBV5-1	CASSLSVARGPNTEAFF
TRBJ2-2	TRBV2	CASSFGQNFFTGELFF
TRBJ1-2	TRBV24-1	CATSETGSGGGYTF
TRBJ1-2	TRBV2	CASSPNPTALYGYTF
TRBJ1-2	TRBV3-1	CASSQGRGWFGYTF
TRBJ2-1	TRBV7-6	CASSLAPSLTNEQFF
TRBJ2-3	TRBV5-1	CASGPSGTTDTQYF
TRBJ2-7	TRBV5-1	CASSRTGTSGIGGYEQYF
TRBJ1-1	TRBV19	CASSMIGRPNTEAFF
TRBJ1-2	TRBV9	CASSDPAGVNYGYTF
TRBJ2-7	TRBV29-1	CSFGVVYSYEQYF
TRBJ1-2	TRBV4-1	CASSRGGTEINYGYTF
TRBJ1-3	TRBV20-1	CSARGTSGKTIYF
TRBJ1-4	TRBV5-1	CASSFGQGNEKLFF
TRBJ2-7	TRBV9	CASSVGGASTYEQYF
TRBJ2-7	TRBV5-1	CASKEDGTYEQSF
TRBJ2-7	TRBV29-1	CSVGDRGHYEQYF
TRBJ2-7	TRBV20-1	CSYTATGGSEQYF
TRBJ2-7	TRBV20-1	CSAQRSGGGAYEQYF
TRBJ2-7	TRBV2	CASSDHWGRAYEQYF
TRBJ1-4	TRBV5-1	CASSWDRRGDEKLFF
TRBJ1-2	TRBV2	CASSAGAVLGGYTF
TRBJ1-1	TRBV20-1	CSARETMNTEAFF
TRBJ2-3	TRBV5-1	CASNPRGIQGDTQYF
TRBJ2-5	TRBV12-3/TRBV12-4	CASGWETQYF
TRBJ1-2	TRBV20-1	CSAKAAGVKGYYGYTF
TRBJ1-4	TRBV30	CACLTDREEKLFF
TRBJ2-5	TRBV29-1	CSVGNLGTGETQYF
TRBJ2-7	TRBV7-9	CASSLTPGLAGGNEQYF
TRBJ2-5	TRBV6-5	CASSPVGGRETQYF
TRBJ2-5	TRBV29-1	CSVEGEETQYF
TRBJ1-5	TRBV2	CASRDGLSNQPQHF
NA	TRBV19	CASSSGGQGGTDTQYF
TRBJ1-5	TRBV6-6	CASSRPPGSGNQPQHF
TRBJ1-2	TRBV7-9	CASSTQGASGYTF
TRBJ2-7	TRBV5-1	CASSLGGQGLGEQYF